This TCR beta chain was observed in a study of cytomegalovirus exposure and HLA in healthy donors. On this clone itself: Its antigen is not identified.

Whole-study findings and limits: Many donors shared some public TCRs, even though most TCR sequences were rare. According to the study, some 160 TCR beta chains were cytomegalovirus-associated. Segments of the TCR beta V type were, in most cases, productive about 87% or about 30% of the time in an earlier analysis. It has been reported that TCR beta sequences accurately predicted the HLA-A and HLA-B alleles of most subjects.

The CDR3 has 17 residues. V lost 4 bases and J lost 5, with 24 bases in between. Germline lookup yields CDR1 SQVTM and CDR2 ANQGSEA. In the PCR, 60 Vbeta and 13 Jbeta primers were used. Measured with immunoSEQ multiplex PCR; TCRdb has only the in-frame clones, and not every one. This table holds 250,000 to 350,000 clones, 80% found once. Sequencing used PBMCs. The sequence came from a girl aged 2-10 years in good health and CMV-seronegative. The chain has TRBV29-1 and TRBJ2-1, with D tentatively TRBD1 (6 bases). The DNA of the CDR3 is TGCAGCGTTGTGGGCAAGCCGGACACAGGGCCGGACAATGAGCAGTTCTTC. Its translation: CSVVGKPDTGPDNEQFF.